What follows are 2 T cell receptor beta chains derived from one specimen sequenced in a study of response to subunit inactivated influenza vaccine. TCRdb recomputed calls from the RT-PCR reads with MiXCR, one row per CDR3 protein. The profile shows 630,000 or so distinct CDR3 sequences, 15% to 18% of them singletons. Source: PBMCs from blood, taken roughly 12 days after vaccination. The receptors originated from a middle-aged man who received an inactivated influenza vaccine.

The chain employs TRBV5-1 and TRBJ2-4; D may be TRBD1 or TRBD2 (5 bases each). V was pared by 0 bases and J by 4 bases, with 8 bases between. This CDR3 has 14 amino acids. Per germline, CDR1 SGHRS and CDR2 YFSETQ. The CDR3 DNA follows: TGCGCCAGCAGCTTGGGGGACGGGAAAAACATTCAGTACTTC. Protein: CASSLGDGKNIQYF. Full variable domain (remainder filled in from reference TRBV5-1 and TRBJ2-4): KAGVTQTPRYLIKTRGQQVTLSCSPISGHRSVSWYQQTPGQGLQFLFEYFSETQRNKGNFPGRFSGRQFSNSRSEMNVSTLELGDSALYLCASSLGDGKNIQYFGAGTRLSVL.

The J gene is TRBJ2-2, the V gene TRBV19; D is uncertain. V lost 5 bases and J lost 0, with 7 bases in between. The germline gives CDR1 LNHDA, CDR2 SQIVND (reference sequence). The CDR3 runs 14 residues. The DNA of the CDR3 is TGTGCCAGTAGTGCCAAAGCGAACACCGGGGAGCTGTTTTTT. Protein sequence: CASSAKANTGELFF.